The clone carrying this T cell receptor beta chain counts as large. The sample comes from a study of blood T cell repertoires in COVID-19. The CDR3 consists of 15 residues. Per germline, CDR1 LGHNA and CDR2 YSLEER. Trimming took 0 bases from V and 7 from J; bases not matched to a gene: 8. In the original workflow: Quantification of nucleated cells was approximated via reference gene primer amplification. The protocol was immunoSEQ multiplex PCR, while the TCRdb copy is restricted to in-frame clones and leaves out a portion. The DNA was the basis for D and trimming; V, J and clone size are from that table. Found here are around 160,000 clones, approximately 75% of them singletons; the top ten hold 9.5% to 13%.

The rearrangement joins TRBV4-3 to TRBJ1-2; 7 bases agree with TRBD1. This sequence was found in a human donor in a cohort sampled during active COVID-19. Input material: peripheral blood. DNA of the CDR3: TGCGCCAGCAGCCAAGATAGAGGGGGCGTACGTGGCTACACCTTC. Amino acids: CASSQDRGGVRGYTF.